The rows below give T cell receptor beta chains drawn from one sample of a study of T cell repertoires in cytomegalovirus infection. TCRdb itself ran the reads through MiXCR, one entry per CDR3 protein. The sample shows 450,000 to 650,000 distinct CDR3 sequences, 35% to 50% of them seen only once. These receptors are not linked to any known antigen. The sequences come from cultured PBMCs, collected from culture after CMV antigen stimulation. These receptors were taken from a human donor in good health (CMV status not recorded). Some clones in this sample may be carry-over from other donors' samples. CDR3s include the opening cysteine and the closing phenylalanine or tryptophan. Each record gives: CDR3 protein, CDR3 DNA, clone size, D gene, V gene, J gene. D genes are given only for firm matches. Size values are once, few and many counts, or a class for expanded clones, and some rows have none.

CDR3 protein: CASSLDPWRGDNEQFF
CDR3 DNA: TGTGCCAGCAGCTTAGATCCTTGGCGGGGAGACAATGAGCAGTTCTTC
clone size: few
D gene: .
V gene: TRBV11-2
J gene: TRBJ2-1

CDR3 protein: CASSEVGWTSGQETQYF
CDR3 DNA: TGTGCCAGCAGTGAAGTAGGATGGACTAGCGGTCAAGAGACCCAGTACTTC
clone size: once
D gene: TRBD2
V gene: TRBV2
J gene: TRBJ2-5

CDR3 protein: CASSEMTGGYTEAFF
CDR3 DNA: TGTGCCAGCAGTGAGATGACAGGGGGCTACACTGAAGCTTTCTTT
clone size: few
D gene: TRBD1
V gene: TRBV2
J gene: TRBJ1-1

CDR3 protein: CASSTRDRENEQYF
CDR3 DNA: TGTGCCAGCAGTACCCGGGACAGGGAAAACGAGCAGTACTTC
clone size: few
D gene: TRBD1
V gene: TRBV6-1
J gene: TRBJ2-7

CDR3 protein: CASGQGIDRGEAFF
CDR3 DNA: TGTGCTAGTGGCCAAGGTATCGACCGGGGGGAAGCTTTCTTT
clone size: few
D gene: .
V gene: TRBV12-5
J gene: TRBJ1-1

CDR3 protein: CASTPPGTGGYTF
CDR3 DNA: TGTGCCAGCACCCCCCCTGGGACAGGGGGCTACACCTTC
clone size: .
D gene: TRBD1
V gene: TRBV6-1
J gene: TRBJ1-2

CDR3 protein: CASSSGKGAGSGAIVLTF
CDR3 DNA: TGTGCCAGCAGTTCCGGGAAGGGGGCGGGATCTGGGGCCATCGTCCTGACTTTC
clone size: .
D gene: .
V gene: TRBV12-3/TRBV12-4
J gene: TRBJ2-6

CDR3 protein: CASSPRPGQWLYEQFF
CDR3 DNA: TGTGCCAGCAGTCCCCGCCCGGGACAGTGGCTATATGAGCAGTTCTTC
clone size: .
D gene: TRBD1
V gene: TRBV6-2/TRBV6-3
J gene: TRBJ2-1

CDR3 protein: CASSLDGVGGSYEQYF
CDR3 DNA: TGTGCCAGCAGCTTAGATGGAGTGGGAGGGTCCTACGAGCAGTACTTC
clone size: .
D gene: TRBD2
V gene: TRBV7-6
J gene: TRBJ2-7

CDR3 protein: CASSVLGQGVDTQYF
CDR3 DNA: TGTGCCAGCAGTGTCCTAGGACAGGGGGTTGATACGCAGTATTTT
clone size: .
D gene: TRBD1
V gene: TRBV7-9
J gene: TRBJ2-3

CDR3 protein: CASSPSPGDNQPQHF
CDR3 DNA: TGTGCCAGCAGCCCCTCCCCCGGGGACAATCAGCCCCAGCATTTT
clone size: few
D gene: .
V gene: TRBV7-9
J gene: TRBJ1-5

CDR3 protein: CASSLSATSGVEQFF
CDR3 DNA: TGCGCCAGCAGCTTGAGTGCGACTAGCGGGGTTGAGCAGTTCTTC
clone size: .
D gene: TRBD2
V gene: TRBV5-1
J gene: TRBJ2-1

CDR3 protein: CASSLLNGHGGYTF
CDR3 DNA: TGTGCCAGCAGCTTACTGAACGGCCACGGAGGCTACACCTTC
clone size: .
D gene: .
V gene: TRBV7-4
J gene: TRBJ1-2

CDR3 protein: CASSSRQGARDTGELFF
CDR3 DNA: TGTGCCAGCAGCTCGAGACAGGGGGCTAGGGACACCGGGGAGCTGTTTTTT
clone size: .
D gene: TRBD1
V gene: TRBV7-2
J gene: TRBJ2-2

CDR3 protein: CASSFFSGDEQYF
CDR3 DNA: TGTGCCAGCAGCTTCTTTTCGGGCGACGAGCAGTACTTC
clone size: few
D gene: .
V gene: TRBV7-9
J gene: TRBJ2-7

CDR3 protein: CASSLRDREIEQFF
CDR3 DNA: TGTGCCAGCAGCTTACGGGACAGGGAAATTGAGCAGTTCTTC
clone size: few
D gene: TRBD1
V gene: TRBV11-1
J gene: TRBJ2-1

CDR3 protein: CASSRTLREEQEKLFF
CDR3 DNA: TGCGCCAGCAGCCGGACCCTCAGGGAGGAGCAAGAAAAACTGTTTTTT
clone size: .
D gene: .
V gene: TRBV5-1
J gene: TRBJ1-4

CDR3 protein: CASSFEGTGPQHF
CDR3 DNA: TGTGCCAGCAGTTTCGAGGGAACTGGACCCCAGCATTTT
clone size: .
D gene: .
V gene: TRBV12-3/TRBV12-4
J gene: TRBJ1-5

CDR3 protein: CASSSRVQAGELFF
CDR3 DNA: TGTGCCAGCAGTTCCAGGGTACAGGCCGGGGAGCTGTTTTTT
clone size: .
D gene: .
V gene: TRBV6-2/TRBV6-3
J gene: TRBJ2-2

CDR3 protein: CASWPGTGGYQPQHF
CDR3 DNA: TGTGCCAGCTGGCCCGGGACAGGGGGCTATCAGCCCCAGCATTTT
clone size: .
D gene: TRBD1
V gene: TRBV6-2/TRBV6-3
J gene: TRBJ1-5

CDR3 protein: CSAWIGGFEGYTF
CDR3 DNA: TGCAGTGCTTGGATCGGGGGGTTTGAGGGCTACACCTTC
clone size: once
D gene: .
V gene: TRBV20-1
J gene: TRBJ1-2

CDR3 protein: CATSRDLGAQEKLFF
CDR3 DNA: TGTGCCACCAGCAGAGATTTGGGGGCGCAAGAAAAACTGTTTTTT
clone size: .
D gene: .
V gene: TRBV15
J gene: TRBJ1-4

CDR3 protein: CSALGLAGEGKTQYF
CDR3 DNA: TGCAGTGCTCTCGGTCTAGCGGGAGAGGGAAAGACCCAGTACTTC
clone size: .
D gene: TRBD2
V gene: TRBV20-1
J gene: TRBJ2-5

CDR3 protein: CASSYGTTCEQYF
CDR3 DNA: TGTGCCAGCAGCTATGGTACAACCTGCGAGCAGTACTTC
clone size: .
D gene: .
V gene: TRBV5-4
J gene: TRBJ2-7

CDR3 protein: CASTPATGGWTDTQYF
CDR3 DNA: TGTGCCAGCACCCCAGCTACGGGGGGGTGGACAGATACGCAGTATTTT
clone size: .
D gene: TRBD2
V gene: TRBV7-2
J gene: TRBJ2-3

CDR3 protein: CASRDRGNYEQYF
CDR3 DNA: TGTGCCAGCAGGGACAGGGGCAACTACGAGCAGTACTTC
clone size: .
D gene: TRBD1
V gene: TRBV6-1
J gene: TRBJ2-7

CDR3 protein: CASGLGGPGNTIYF
CDR3 DNA: TGTGCTAGTGGCCTAGGGGGCCCTGGAAACACCATATATTTT
clone size: few
D gene: TRBD1
V gene: TRBV12-5
J gene: TRBJ1-3

CDR3 protein: CASSLRLAWRETDTQYF
CDR3 DNA: TGTGCCAGCAGCTTACGGCTGGCGTGGCGGGAGACAGATACGCAGTATTTT
clone size: .
D gene: TRBD2
V gene: TRBV7-6
J gene: TRBJ2-3

CDR3 protein: CASSLLEGEKLFF
CDR3 DNA: TGTGCCAGCAGCTTATTGGAGGGTGAAAAACTGTTTTTT
clone size: many
D gene: .
V gene: TRBV7-2
J gene: TRBJ1-4

CDR3 protein: CASSFGASSYEQYF
CDR3 DNA: TGTGCCAGTTCCTTCGGGGCCTCCTCCTACGAGCAGTACTTC
clone size: few
D gene: .
V gene: TRBV6-5
J gene: TRBJ2-7

CDR3 protein: CASKDGRSSGANVLTF
CDR3 DNA: TGTGCCAGCAAAGACGGCCGAAGCTCTGGGGCCAACGTCCTGACTTTC
clone size: .
D gene: .
V gene: TRBV2
J gene: TRBJ2-6

CDR3 protein: CASSYSTRGHGYTF
CDR3 DNA: TGTGCCAGCAGTTACTCGACCAGGGGGCATGGCTACACCTTC
clone size: .
D gene: TRBD1
V gene: TRBV6-6
J gene: TRBJ1-2

CDR3 protein: CASSLLAGGDNEQFF
CDR3 DNA: TGTGCCAGCAGCTTACTAGCGGGAGGGGACAATGAGCAGTTCTTC
clone size: .
D gene: TRBD2
V gene: TRBV7-6
J gene: TRBJ2-1

CDR3 protein: CASSYGEASAGELFF
CDR3 DNA: TGTGCCAGCAGTTACGGGGAGGCGTCAGCCGGGGAGCTGTTTTTT
clone size: .
D gene: .
V gene: TRBV6-2/TRBV6-3
J gene: TRBJ2-2

CDR3 protein: CAISEGATYEQYF
CDR3 DNA: TGTGCCATCAGTGAGGGGGCCACCTACGAGCAGTACTTC
clone size: .
D gene: .
V gene: TRBV10-3
J gene: TRBJ2-7

CDR3 protein: CASSPPGAGSTGELFF
CDR3 DNA: TGTGCCAGTAGCCCCCCAGGGGCAGGGTCCACCGGGGAGCTGTTTTTT
clone size: .
D gene: .
V gene: TRBV19
J gene: TRBJ2-2

CDR3 protein: CASGYGTTSNEQFF
CDR3 DNA: TGTGCCAGCGGCTACGGGACTACCAGTAATGAGCAGTTCTTC
clone size: .
D gene: TRBD2
V gene: TRBV25-1
J gene: TRBJ2-1

CDR3 protein: CASSDRVLDGETQYF
CDR3 DNA: TGCGCCAGCAGTGACCGGGTATTGGACGGAGAGACCCAGTACTTC
clone size: .
D gene: .
V gene: TRBV10-1
J gene: TRBJ2-5

CDR3 protein: CAARGGTGLNEQFF
CDR3 DNA: TGTGCCGCGCGGGGAGGGACTGGCCTCAATGAGCAGTTCTTC
clone size: .
D gene: TRBD2
V gene: TRBV7-9
J gene: TRBJ2-1

CDR3 protein: CASSLIERDEQFF
CDR3 DNA: TGTGCCAGCAGCTTAATAGAGCGCGATGAGCAGTTCTTC
clone size: few
D gene: .
V gene: TRBV7-2
J gene: TRBJ2-1

CDR3 protein: CASSWGIGGNTEAFF
CDR3 DNA: TGTGCCAGCAGCTGGGGGATTGGTGGAAACACTGAAGCTTTCTTT
clone size: few
D gene: .
V gene: TRBV7-3
J gene: TRBJ1-1

CDR3 protein: CAISSTTGELFF
CDR3 DNA: TGTGCCATCAGTTCCACTACCGGGGAGCTGTTTTTT
clone size: .
D gene: .
V gene: TRBV10-3
J gene: TRBJ2-2

CDR3 protein: CASSPGQRNQPQHF
CDR3 DNA: TGTGCCAGTTCTCCGGGACAACGCAATCAGCCCCAGCATTTT
clone size: .
D gene: .
V gene: TRBV19
J gene: TRBJ1-5

CDR3 protein: CASSSIPGQHPGGFF
CDR3 DNA: TGCGCCAGCAGCTCAATACCGGGACAGCATCCCGGAGGGTTCTTC
clone size: .
D gene: TRBD1
V gene: TRBV5-1
J gene: TRBJ2-1

CDR3 protein: CASSRDRASYEQYF
CDR3 DNA: TGTGCCAGCAGCCGAGACAGGGCCTCCTACGAGCAGTACTTC
clone size: many
D gene: TRBD1
V gene: TRBV7-2
J gene: TRBJ2-7

CDR3 protein: CASSQDSGTDTQYF
CDR3 DNA: TGCGCCAGCAGCCAAGATAGCGGAACAGATACGCAGTATTTT
clone size: few
D gene: .
V gene: TRBV4-3
J gene: TRBJ2-3

CDR3 protein: CSARAASRPNEQFF
CDR3 DNA: TGCAGTGCTAGAGCAGCGTCGCGACCCAATGAGCAGTTCTTC
clone size: few
D gene: .
V gene: TRBV20-1
J gene: TRBJ2-1

CDR3 protein: CASSYGREDYEQYF
CDR3 DNA: TGTGCCAGCAGTTACGGGCGGGAGGACTATGAGCAGTACTTC
clone size: few
D gene: TRBD2
V gene: TRBV6-6
J gene: TRBJ2-7

CDR3 protein: CASNKDSQGPQHF
CDR3 DNA: TGTGCCAGCAACAAGGACAGTCAGGGGCCCCAGCATTTT
clone size: many
D gene: .
V gene: TRBV7-2
J gene: TRBJ1-5

CDR3 protein: CATSPPDRGNGYTF
CDR3 DNA: TGTGCCACCAGCCCCCCAGACAGGGGAAATGGCTACACCTTC
clone size: .
D gene: TRBD1
V gene: TRBV15
J gene: TRBJ1-2

CDR3 protein: CASSLVVPGYEQYF
CDR3 DNA: TGTGCCAGCAGCTTAGTGGTCCCAGGCTACGAGCAGTACTTC
clone size: few
D gene: .
V gene: TRBV7-2
J gene: TRBJ2-7

CDR3 protein: CASSSKLAGDQYNEQFF
CDR3 DNA: TGTGCCAGCAGCTCAAAGTTAGCGGGGGACCAATACAATGAGCAGTTCTTC
clone size: .
D gene: TRBD2
V gene: TRBV7-2
J gene: TRBJ2-1

CDR3 protein: CASSPGGAGLGTQYF
CDR3 DNA: TGTGCCAGCTCCCCGGGGGGAGCAGGCTTGGGGACCCAGTACTTC
clone size: .
D gene: TRBD2
V gene: TRBV12-3/TRBV12-4
J gene: TRBJ2-5

CDR3 protein: CASSPPGLGVEAFF
CDR3 DNA: TGTGCCAGCAGTCCCCCTGGTTTGGGGGTCGAGGCTTTCTTT
clone size: .
D gene: .
V gene: TRBV28
J gene: TRBJ1-1